The sequence of this T cell receptor (beta chain) was determined in a study of metastatic and nonmetastatic thyroid tumors. Whole-study results and caveats: Malignant thyroid tumors reportedly had TCR beta diversity that was significantly higher than in benign nodules, in blood and tumor.

TCRdb re-clonotyped the PCR reads through MiXCR. The table shows approximately 16,000 clones, with more than 10% occurring only once. Germline lookup yields CDR1 MDHEN and CDR2 SYDVKM. The CDR3 runs 13 residues. V was pared by 6 bases and J by 13 bases, with 21 bases between. This clone is deemed medium-sized. Antigen specificity is unknown. Each patient went into thyroid surgery without having received any treatment. The origin of this receptor is a female donor with papillary thyroid cancer or a benign thyroid nodule (not recorded which). Some clones in this sample may be carry-over from other donors' samples. Sequencing was done on a sample of blood. The gene calls are TRBV28 and TRBJ1-1; D gene ambiguous. The CDR3 loop is CASSSLQQFADFF. The CDR3 DNA reads TGTGCCAGCAGCTCCCTCCAACAGTTTGCAGATTTCTTT.